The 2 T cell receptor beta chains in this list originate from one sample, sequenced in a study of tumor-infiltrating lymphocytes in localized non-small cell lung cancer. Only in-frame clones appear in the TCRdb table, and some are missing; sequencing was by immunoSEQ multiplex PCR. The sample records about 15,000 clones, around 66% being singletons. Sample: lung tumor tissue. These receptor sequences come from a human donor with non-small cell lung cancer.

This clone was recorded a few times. The CDR3 here is CASSPGATGELFF. The CDR3 region has the DNA TGTGCCAGCTCACCAGGTGCTACCGGGGAGCTGTTTTTT. The chain combines TRBV18 with TRBJ2-2; D is unresolved. CDR1 and CDR2 (germline): KGHSH, LQKENI. V was pared by 2 bases and J by 5 bases, with 6 bases between. The CDR3 is 13 residues long. Using reference TRBV18 and TRBJ2-2 for the parts outside the CDR3, the full variable domain is NAGVMQNPRHLVRRRGQEARLRCSPMKGHSHVYWYRQLPEEGLKFMVYLQKENIIDESGMPKERFSAEFPKEGPSILRIQQVVRGDSAAYFCASSPGATGELFFGEGSRLTVL.

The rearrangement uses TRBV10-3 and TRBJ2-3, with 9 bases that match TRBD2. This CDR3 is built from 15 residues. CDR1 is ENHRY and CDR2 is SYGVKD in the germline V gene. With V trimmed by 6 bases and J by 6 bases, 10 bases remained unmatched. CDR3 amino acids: CAIRVAGVVTDTQYF. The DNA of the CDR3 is TGTGCCATCAGAGTAGCGGGAGTGGTGACTGATACGCAGTATTTT.